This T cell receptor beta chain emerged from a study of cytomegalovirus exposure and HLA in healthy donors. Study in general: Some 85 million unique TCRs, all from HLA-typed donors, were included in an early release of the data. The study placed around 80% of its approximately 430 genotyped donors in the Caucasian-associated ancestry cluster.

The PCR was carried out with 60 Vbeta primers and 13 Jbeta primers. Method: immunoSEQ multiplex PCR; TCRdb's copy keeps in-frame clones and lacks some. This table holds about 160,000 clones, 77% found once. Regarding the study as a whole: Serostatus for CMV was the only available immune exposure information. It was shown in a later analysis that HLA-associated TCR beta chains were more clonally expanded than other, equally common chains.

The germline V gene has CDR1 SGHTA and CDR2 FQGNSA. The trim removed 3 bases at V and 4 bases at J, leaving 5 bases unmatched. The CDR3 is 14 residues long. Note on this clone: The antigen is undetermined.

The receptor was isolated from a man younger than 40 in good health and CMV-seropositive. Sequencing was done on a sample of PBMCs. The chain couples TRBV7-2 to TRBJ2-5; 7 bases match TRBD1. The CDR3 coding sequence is TGTGCCAGCAGCTTTTACAGGGGTGTAGAGACCCAGTACTTC. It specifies CASSFYRGVETQYF.